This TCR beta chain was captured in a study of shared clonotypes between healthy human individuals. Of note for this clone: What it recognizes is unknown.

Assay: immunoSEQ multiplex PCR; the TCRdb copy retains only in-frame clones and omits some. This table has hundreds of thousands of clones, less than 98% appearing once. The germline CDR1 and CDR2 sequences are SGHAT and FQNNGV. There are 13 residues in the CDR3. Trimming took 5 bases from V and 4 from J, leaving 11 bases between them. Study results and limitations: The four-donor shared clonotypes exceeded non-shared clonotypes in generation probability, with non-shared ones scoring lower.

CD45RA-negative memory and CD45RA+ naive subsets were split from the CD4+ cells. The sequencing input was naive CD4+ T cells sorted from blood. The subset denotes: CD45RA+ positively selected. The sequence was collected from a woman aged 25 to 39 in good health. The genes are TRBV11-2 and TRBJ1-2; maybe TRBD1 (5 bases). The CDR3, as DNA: TGTGCCAGCAGCCCCGTGGGGGTCTATGGCTACACCTTC. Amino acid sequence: CASSPVGVYGYTF.